This is a list of T cell receptor beta chains from one sample in a study of T cell responses to AZD1222 COVID-19 vaccine. Sequencing was performed with immunoSEQ multiplex PCR; in TCRdb, only in-frame clones are kept and a portion is missing. Found here are 100,000 to 150,000 clones, approximately 91% of them singletons; the top ten hold approximately 1.1%. This specimen consisted of peripheral blood, obtained 28 days after the second AZD1222 dose. The receptors were sampled from an adult who received the AZD1222 COVID-19 vaccine. The CDR3 runs from the conserved cysteine through the conserved F or W. Fields, in order: clone size, J gene, D gene, V gene, CDR3 length, CDR3 DNA, CDR3 protein. A D gene is named only where the DNA matches it firmly. Expanded clones get a size class; other rows say once, few or many, or leave the size out.

-	TRBJ1-2	-	TRBV10-3	15	TGTGCCATCAGTGAGTCAAGGGGAACCGTCTATGGCTACACCTTC	CAISESRGTVYGYTF
once	TRBJ2-7	TRBD2	TRBV27	14	TGTGCCAGCACTCCCAGGGGACTAGTGGGCGAGCAGTACTTC	CASTPRGLVGEQYF
-	TRBJ2-7	-	TRBV6-1	14	TGTGCCAGCAGTGAGCGTGACAGACCCTACGAGCAGTACTTC	CASSERDRPYEQYF
-	TRBJ2-7	-	TRBV14	11	TGTGCCAGCAGCCAATACTACGAGCAGTACTTC	CASSQYYEQYF
once	TRBJ1-5	-	TRBV27	13	TGTGCCAGCAGTAACAGGGACAATCAGCCCCAGCATTTT	CASSNRDNQPQHF
-	TRBJ1-1	-	TRBV4-1	12	TGCGCCAGCAGCCACGGCAATTCTGAAGCTTTCTTT	CASSHGNSEAFF
-	TRBJ1-6	-	TRBV18	14	TGTGCCAGCTCACCAGGGGTTCACAATTCACCCCTCCACTTT	CASSPGVHNSPLHF
-	TRBJ1-1	TRBD1	TRBV6-5	13	TGTGCCACCCGGACAGGGGTGAACACTGAAGCTTTCTTT	CATRTGVNTEAFF
-	TRBJ1-2	-	TRBV9	16	TGTGCCAGCAGCGTAGAGGAAGGGGCCCCTAACTATGGCTACACCTTC	CASSVEEGAPNYGYTF
once	TRBJ2-2	-	TRBV9	16	TGTGCCAGCAGCCCCCACCTGGGGCGGGCCACCGGGGAGCTGTTTTTT	CASSPHLGRATGELFF
-	TRBJ1-5	TRBD1	TRBV18	16	TGTGCCAGCTCACCACCCAACAGGGGGGAAAATCAGCCCCAGCATTTT	CASSPPNRGENQPQHF
-	TRBJ2-7	-	TRBV9	13	TGTGCCAGCAGCGACGGAAACTCCTACGAGCAGTACTTC	CASSDGNSYEQYF
-	TRBJ2-5	-	TRBV5-1	15	TGCGCCAGCAGCTTGGTAGGGGGTTCCCAAGAGACCCAGTACTTC	CASSLVGGSQETQYF
-	TRBJ2-1	TRBD2	TRBV5-1	15	TGCGCCAGCAGCTTGGCCGGGACTAGCGGCAATGAGCAGTTCTTC	CASSLAGTSGNEQFF
-	TRBJ1-6	-	TRBV21-1	19	TGTGCCAGCACCAAAGAAACCAGAACAGGGACTCCGGGTAATTCACCCCTCCACTTT	CASTKETRTGTPGNSPLHF
-	TRBJ1-1	-	TRBV19	16	TGTGCCAGTAGTCTCCGACAGGATGGTGTGAACACTGAAGCTTTCTTT	CASSLRQDGVNTEAFF
-	TRBJ2-2	-	TRBV24-1	15	TGTGCCACCAGTGACCTAGGGACGGGGCCCGGGGAGCTGTTTTTT	CATSDLGTGPGELFF
-	TRBJ1-6	TRBD1	TRBV5-1	15	TGCGCCAGCAGCTTGGACGGACAGGGCGCTTCACCCCTCCACTTT	CASSLDGQGASPLHF
-	TRBJ1-1	-	TRBV19	14	TGTGCCACCTCCCTGGGGCAGTACGGCACTGAAGCTTTCTTT	CATSLGQYGTEAFF
-	TRBJ1-1	-	TRBV7-9	14	TGTGCCAGCAGCCCGCCCTACAAGAACACTGAAGCTTTCTTT	CASSPPYKNTEAFF
-	TRBJ2-2	-	TRBV6-5	16	TGTGCCAGCAGTTCCGAATCTGGCAGTCCCACCGGGGAGCTGTTTTTT	CASSSESGSPTGELFF
-	TRBJ1-2	TRBD1	TRBV30	16	TGTGCCTGTTACCCAAAAACAGGACAGGGGAACTATGGCTACACCTTC	CACYPKTGQGNYGYTF